Below are 5 T cell receptor beta chains sequenced from a single sample in a study of shared clonotypes between healthy human individuals. Only in-frame clones appear in the TCRdb table, and some are missing; sequencing was by immunoSEQ multiplex PCR. The sample lists over a million clones, about 75% seen once, with about 1.4% in the top ten. Material for sequencing was memory CD4+ T cells sorted from blood. Subset noted: CD45RA-negative fraction. All receptors derive from a man aged 18-30 years in good health.

The rearrangement links TRBV18 to TRBJ2-7; D gene ambiguous. The V end lost 0 bases, the J end lost 0 bases, and 6 bases lay between the germline ends. Germline loops: CDR1 KGHSH, CDR2 LQKENI. The CDR3 is made up of 14 amino acids. DNA of the CDR3: TGTGCCAGCTCACCACCAAGGACCTCCTACGAGCAGTACTTC. It is translated as CASSPPRTSYEQYF.

The genes are TRBV15 and TRBJ2-3; maybe TRBD1 (6 bases). The length of the CDR3 is 13 residues. Per germline, CDR1 LNHNV and CDR2 YYDKDF (reference sequence). V was pared by 5 bases and J by 6 bases, with 12 bases between. The CDR3 region is CATSRDNKDTQYF. Written as DNA, the CDR3 is TGTGCCACCAGCCGGGACAACAAGGATACGCAGTATTTT.

The chain is built from TRBV7-2 and TRBJ2-2; TRBD2 agrees at 10 bases. CDR1 and CDR2 (germline): SGHTA, FQGNSA. J was trimmed by 4 bases and V by 5 bases; bases with no gene match: 10. The CDR3 contains 17 residues. The chain's CDR3 is CASSTWTSGVTTGELFF. In DNA form, the CDR3 reads TGTGCCAGCAGCACCTGGACTAGCGGAGTTACCACCGGGGAGCTGTTTTTT.

This clone was seen just once. The chain has TRBV4-3 and TRBJ2-5; 7 positions agree with TRBD2. This CDR3 has 15 amino acids. Germline V gene lookup returns CDR1 LGHNA and CDR2 YSLEER. V shed 0 bases, J shed 4 bases, and the junction held 5 bases outside the gene matches. The CDR3 is CASSQDGGGTETQYF. CDR3 bases: TGCGCCAGCAGCCAAGACGGGGGAGGGACAGAGACCCAGTACTTC.

The chain uses TRBV5-1 and TRBJ2-2, with 11 bases aligning to TRBD2. This CDR3 comprises 16 residues. V gave up 4 bases and J gave up 3 bases; unmatched junction bases: 5. Per germline, CDR1 SGHRS and CDR2 YFSETQ. CDR3 coding DNA: TGCGCCAGCAGCCCGGCGACTAGCGGGGACACCGGGGAGCTGTTTTTT. The encoded protein is CASSPATSGDTGELFF.